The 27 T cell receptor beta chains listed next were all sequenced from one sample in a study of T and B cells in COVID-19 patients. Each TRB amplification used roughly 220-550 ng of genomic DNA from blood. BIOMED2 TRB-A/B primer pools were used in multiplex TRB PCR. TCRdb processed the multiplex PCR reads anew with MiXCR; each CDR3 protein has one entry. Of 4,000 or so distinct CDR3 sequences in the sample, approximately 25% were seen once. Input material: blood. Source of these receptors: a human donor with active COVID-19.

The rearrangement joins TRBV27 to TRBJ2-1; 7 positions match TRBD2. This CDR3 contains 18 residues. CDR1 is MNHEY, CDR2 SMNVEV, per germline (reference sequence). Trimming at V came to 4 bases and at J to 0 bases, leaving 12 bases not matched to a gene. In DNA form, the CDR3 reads TGTGCCAGCAGTTCCCCCGGTAAGCGGGGCAGCTCCTACAATGAGCAGTTCTTC. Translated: CASSSPGKRGSSYNEQFF.

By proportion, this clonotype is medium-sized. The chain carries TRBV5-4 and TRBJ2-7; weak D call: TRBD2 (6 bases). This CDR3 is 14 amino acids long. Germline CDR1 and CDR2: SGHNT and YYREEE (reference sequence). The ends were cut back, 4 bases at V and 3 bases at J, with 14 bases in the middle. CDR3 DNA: TGTGCCAGCAGCGGCAGGCGGGGAGACTACGAGCAGTACTTC. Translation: CASSGRRGDYEQYF.

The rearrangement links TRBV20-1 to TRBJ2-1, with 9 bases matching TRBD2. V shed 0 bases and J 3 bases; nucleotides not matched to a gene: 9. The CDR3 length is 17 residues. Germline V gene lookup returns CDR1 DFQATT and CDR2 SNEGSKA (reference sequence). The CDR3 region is CSAREVGTSKNYNEQFF. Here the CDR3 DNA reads TGCAGTGCTAGAGAAGTAGGGACTAGCAAAAACTACAATGAGCAGTTCTTC.

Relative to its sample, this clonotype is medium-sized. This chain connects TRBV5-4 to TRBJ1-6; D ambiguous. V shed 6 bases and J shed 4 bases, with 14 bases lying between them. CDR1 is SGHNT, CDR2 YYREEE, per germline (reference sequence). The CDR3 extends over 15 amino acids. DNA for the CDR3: TGTGCCAGCACCCGCGAAGAGGGTTATAATTCACCCCTCCACTTT. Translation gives CASTREEGYNSPLHF.

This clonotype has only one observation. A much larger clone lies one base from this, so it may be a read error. The CDR3 loop is CASSRRLGEKTGVLFF. CDR3 nucleotide sequence: TGTGCCAGCAGTCGTCGACTAGGGGAAAAAACCGGGGTGCTGTTTTTT. The chain uses TRBV19 and TRBJ2-2; perhaps TRBD2 as D (6 bases). Germline lookup yields CDR1 LNHDA and CDR2 SQIVND (reference sequence). The CDR3 contains 16 residues. The complete variable domain, with remaining parts taken from reference TRBV19 and TRBJ2-2, reads DGGITQSPKYLFRKEGQNVTLSCEQNLNHDAMYWYRQDPGQGLRLIYYSQIVNDFQKGDIAEGYSVSREKKESFPLTVTSAQKNPTAFYLCASSRRLGEKTGVLFFGEGSRLTVL.

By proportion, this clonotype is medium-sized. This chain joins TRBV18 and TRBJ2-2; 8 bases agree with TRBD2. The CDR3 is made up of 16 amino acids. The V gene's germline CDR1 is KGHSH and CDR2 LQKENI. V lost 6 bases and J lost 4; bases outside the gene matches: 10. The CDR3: CASSLQTGGRTGELFF. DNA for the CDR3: TGTGCCAGCTCCCTCCAAACGGGAGGGCGCACCGGGGAGCTGTTTTTT.

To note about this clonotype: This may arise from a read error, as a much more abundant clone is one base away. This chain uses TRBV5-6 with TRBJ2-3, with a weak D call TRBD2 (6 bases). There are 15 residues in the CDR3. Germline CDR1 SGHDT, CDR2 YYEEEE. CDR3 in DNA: TGTGTCAGCAGCAGTTGGAGGGACTTCCGGGATACGCAGTATTTT. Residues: CVSSSWRDFRDTQYF.

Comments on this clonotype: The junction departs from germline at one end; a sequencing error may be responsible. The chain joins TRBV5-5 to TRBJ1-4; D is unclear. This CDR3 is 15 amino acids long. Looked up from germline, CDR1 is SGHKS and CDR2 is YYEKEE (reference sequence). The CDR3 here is CDSSSRLGTNEKLFF. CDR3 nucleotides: TGTGACAGCAGCTCCCGACTGGGAACTAATGAAAAACTGTTTTTT.

The DNA for the CDR3 is TGTGCCAGCAGCTTCCAGGGAGGCAATCAGCCCCAGCATTTT. Its translation is CASSFQGGNQPQHF. The chain employs TRBV7-9 and TRBJ1-5; the D gene is possibly TRBD1 (5 bases). V was clipped by 3 bases and J by 2 bases, with 8 bases between them. Germline loops: CDR1 SEHNR, CDR2 FQNEAQ (reference sequence). CDR3 size: 14 residues.

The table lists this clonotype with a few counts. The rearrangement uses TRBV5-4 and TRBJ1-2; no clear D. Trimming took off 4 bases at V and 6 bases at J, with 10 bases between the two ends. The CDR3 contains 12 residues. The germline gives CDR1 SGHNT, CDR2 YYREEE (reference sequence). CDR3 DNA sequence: TGTGCCAGCAGCCGCACTTTAGATGGCTACACCTTC. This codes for CASSRTLDGYTF.

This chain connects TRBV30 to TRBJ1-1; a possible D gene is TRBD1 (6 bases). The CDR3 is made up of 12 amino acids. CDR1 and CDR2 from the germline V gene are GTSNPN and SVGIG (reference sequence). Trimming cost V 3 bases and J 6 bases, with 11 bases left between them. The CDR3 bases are TGTGCCTGGAGGAGAGACAGGCCTGAAGCTTTCTTT. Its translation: CAWRRDRPEAFF.

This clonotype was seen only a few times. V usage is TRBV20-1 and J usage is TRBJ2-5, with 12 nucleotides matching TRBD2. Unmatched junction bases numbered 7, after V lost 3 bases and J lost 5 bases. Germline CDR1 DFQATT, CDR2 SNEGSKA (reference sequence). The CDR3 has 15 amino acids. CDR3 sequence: CSASKTSGSWETQYF. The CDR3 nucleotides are TGCAGTGCTAGCAAGACTAGCGGGAGTTGGGAGACCCAGTACTTC.

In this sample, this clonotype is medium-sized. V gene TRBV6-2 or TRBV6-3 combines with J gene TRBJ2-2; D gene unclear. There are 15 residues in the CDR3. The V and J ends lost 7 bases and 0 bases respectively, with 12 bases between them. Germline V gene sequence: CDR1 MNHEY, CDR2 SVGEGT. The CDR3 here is CASNLEFANTGELFF. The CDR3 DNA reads TGTGCCAGCAATTTAGAGTTCGCGAACACCGGGGAGCTGTTTTTT.

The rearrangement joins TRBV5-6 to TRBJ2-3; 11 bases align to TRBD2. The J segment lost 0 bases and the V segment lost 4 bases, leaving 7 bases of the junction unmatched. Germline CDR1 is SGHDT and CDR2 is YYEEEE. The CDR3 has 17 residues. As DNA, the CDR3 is TGTGCCAGCAGCCCGGGACTAGCGGATTCTAGCACAGATACGCAGTATTTT. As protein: CASSPGLADSSTDTQYF.

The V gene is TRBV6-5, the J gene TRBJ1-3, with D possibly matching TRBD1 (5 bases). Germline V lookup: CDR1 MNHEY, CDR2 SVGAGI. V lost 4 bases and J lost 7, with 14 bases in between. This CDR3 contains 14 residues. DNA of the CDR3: TGTGCCAGCAGTTTAGGGGCAGGCCGGAACACCATATATTTT. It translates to CASSLGAGRNTIYF.

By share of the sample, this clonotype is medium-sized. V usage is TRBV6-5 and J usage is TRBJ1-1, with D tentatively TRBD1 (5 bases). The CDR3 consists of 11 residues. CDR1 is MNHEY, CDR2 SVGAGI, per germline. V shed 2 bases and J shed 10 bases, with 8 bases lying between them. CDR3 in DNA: TGTGCCAGCAGTTACGTGGGGGGAGCTTTCTTT. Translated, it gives CASSYVGGAFF.

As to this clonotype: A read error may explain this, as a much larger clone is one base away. In DNA form, the CDR3 reads TGTGCCAGCTCACTGATTGGGCAGAACCGAAGATACTTC. It specifies CASSLIGQNRRYF. The rearrangement links TRBV18 to TRBJ2-7; D unresolved. V lost 4 bases and J lost 13, with 20 bases in between. There are 13 residues in the CDR3. Germline CDR1 reads KGHSH; CDR2 reads LQKENI.

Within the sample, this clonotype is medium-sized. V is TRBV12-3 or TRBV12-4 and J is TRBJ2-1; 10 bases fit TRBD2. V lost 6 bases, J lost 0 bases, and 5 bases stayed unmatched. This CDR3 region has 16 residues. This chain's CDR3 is CASSRTSGSSYNEQFF. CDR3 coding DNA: TGTGCCAGCAGCCGGACTAGCGGTAGCTCCTACAATGAGCAGTTCTTC.

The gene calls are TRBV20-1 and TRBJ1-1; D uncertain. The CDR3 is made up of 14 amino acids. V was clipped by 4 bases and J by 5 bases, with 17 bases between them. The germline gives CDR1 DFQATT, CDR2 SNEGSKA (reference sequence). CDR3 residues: CSAIRRGSRTEAFF. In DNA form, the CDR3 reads TGCAGTGCTATCCGAAGAGGGTCTCGGACTGAAGCTTTCTTT.

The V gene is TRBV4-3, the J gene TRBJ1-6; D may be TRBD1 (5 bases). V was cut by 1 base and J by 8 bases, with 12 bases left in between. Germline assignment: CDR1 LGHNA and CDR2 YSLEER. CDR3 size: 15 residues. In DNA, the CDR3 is TGCGCCAGCAGCCAAGCCTGGACAAACGATTCACCCCTCCACTTT. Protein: CASSQAWTNDSPLHF.

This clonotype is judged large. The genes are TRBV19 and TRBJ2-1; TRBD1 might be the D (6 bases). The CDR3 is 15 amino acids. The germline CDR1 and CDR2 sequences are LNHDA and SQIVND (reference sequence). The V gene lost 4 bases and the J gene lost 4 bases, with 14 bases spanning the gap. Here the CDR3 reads CASSRGGEVYNEQFF. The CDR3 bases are TGTGCCAGTAGTAGAGGGGGAGAGGTTTACAATGAGCAGTTCTTC.

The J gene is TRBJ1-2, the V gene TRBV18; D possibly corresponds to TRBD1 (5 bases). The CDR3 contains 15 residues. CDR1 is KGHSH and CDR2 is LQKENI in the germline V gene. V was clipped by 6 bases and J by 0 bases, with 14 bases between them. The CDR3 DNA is TGTGCCAGCTCGTCGAGAGGGGACTCTAACTATGGCTACACCTTC. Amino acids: CASSSRGDSNYGYTF.

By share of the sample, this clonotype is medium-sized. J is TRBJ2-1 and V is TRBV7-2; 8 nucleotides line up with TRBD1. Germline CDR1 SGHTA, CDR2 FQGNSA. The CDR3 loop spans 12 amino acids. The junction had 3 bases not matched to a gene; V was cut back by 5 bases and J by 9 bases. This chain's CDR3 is CASSPDRVEQFF. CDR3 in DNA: TGTGCCAGCAGCCCGGACAGGGTTGAGCAGTTCTTC.

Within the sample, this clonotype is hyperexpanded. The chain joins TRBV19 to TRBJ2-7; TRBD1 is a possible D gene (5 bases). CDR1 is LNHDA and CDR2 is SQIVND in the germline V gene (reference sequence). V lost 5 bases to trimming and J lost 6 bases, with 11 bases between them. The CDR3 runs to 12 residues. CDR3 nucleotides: TGTGCCAGTAGTCAAACAGGAGCCGAGCAGTACTTC. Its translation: CASSQTGAEQYF.

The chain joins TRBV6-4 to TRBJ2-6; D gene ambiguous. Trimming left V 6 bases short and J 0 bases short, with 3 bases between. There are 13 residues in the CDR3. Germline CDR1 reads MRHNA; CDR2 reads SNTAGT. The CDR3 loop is CASRNSGANVLTF. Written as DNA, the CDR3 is TGTGCCAGCAGAAACTCTGGGGCCAACGTCCTGACTTTC.

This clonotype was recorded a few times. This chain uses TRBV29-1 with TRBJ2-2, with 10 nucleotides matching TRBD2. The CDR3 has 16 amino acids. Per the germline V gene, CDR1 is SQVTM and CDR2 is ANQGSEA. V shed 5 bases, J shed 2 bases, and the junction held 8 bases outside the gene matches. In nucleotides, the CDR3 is TGCAGCGTTACCCCCGGACTAGCGGTTAACACCGGGGAGCTGTTTTTT. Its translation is CSVTPGLAVNTGELFF.

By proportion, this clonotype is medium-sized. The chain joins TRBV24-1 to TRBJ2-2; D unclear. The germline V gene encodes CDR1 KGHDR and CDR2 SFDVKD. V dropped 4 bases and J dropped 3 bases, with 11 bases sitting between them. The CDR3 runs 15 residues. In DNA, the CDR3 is TGTGCCACCAGTGACGCCAGACTCCACACCGGGGAGCTGTTTTTT. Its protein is CATSDARLHTGELFF.